The sequence of this T cell receptor beta chain was determined in a study of shared clonotypes between healthy human individuals. Study information: CD4 naive and memory got three plates each, CD8 naive two, CD8 memory one.

CDR1 is MNHNS and CDR2 is SASEGT in the germline V gene. This CDR3 comprises 15 residues. After removal of 4 bases from V and 3 bases from J, the junction contained 3 bases not matched to a gene. About this clone: Its antigen remains unknown.

Some clones are missing from TCRdb's copy, which holds only in-frame ones; the method was immunoSEQ multiplex PCR. The table lists 1,500,000 or so clones, 98% to 99% of them singletons. The study's findings and limits: A reduction in generation probabilities was seen for non-shared clonotypes relative to those shared by all four donors.

The specimen was naive CD4+ T cells sorted from blood. Subset defined: CD45RA+ positively selected. The chain carries TRBV6-1 and TRBJ2-3, with 11 nucleotides matching TRBD2. The source is a young man in good health. The CDR3 loop reads CASSALAGGTDTQYF. CDR3 DNA sequence: TGTGCCAGCAGTGCTCTAGCGGGAGGAACAGATACGCAGTATTTT.